This is a list of T cell receptor beta chains from one sample in a study of PD-1 blockade in classical Hodgkin lymphoma. Sequenced by immunoSEQ multiplex PCR; TCRdb stores in-frame clones only, minus some. The data hold roughly 60,000 clones, with roughly nine tenths observed a single time. Sequencing used peripheral blood mononuclear cells (PBMCs), obtained at baseline. These TCRs come from a human donor with classical Hodgkin lymphoma. CDR3s include the opening cysteine and the closing phenylalanine or tryptophan. The D gene is left open where the match is weak. Some rows mark clone size as missing; the rest say once, few, many or name a class of expanded clone.

TRBV7-8	-	-	TRBJ2-7	TGTGCCAGCAGCTTTAGGGCGATTCAGAGCTCCTACGAGCAGTACTTC	CASSFRAIQSSYEQYF
TRBV5-4	-	once	TRBJ2-2	TGTGCCAGCAGCCCGGGCGTGATTATGGCCGGGGAGCTGTTTTTT	CASSPGVIMAGELFF
TRBV28	-	-	TRBJ2-3	TGTGCCAGCAGTTTCCCCCCATACGATTTGGTGGGCCTCACAGATACGCAGTATTTT	CASSFPPYDLVGLTDTQYF
TRBV28	TRBD1	-	TRBJ1-2	TGTGCCAGCAGTCCACAGGGGTACTATGGCTACACCTTC	CASSPQGYYGYTF
TRBV6-1	-	-	TRBJ2-2	TGTGCCAGCAAGGCGGAGAACACCGGGGAGCTGTTTTTT	CASKAENTGELFF
TRBV7-3	TRBD2	-	TRBJ2-1	TGTGCCAGCAGCTTAGGGCCTAGCGGGAGGGTTTCCTACAATGAGCAGTTCTTC	CASSLGPSGRVSYNEQFF
TRBV5-4	-	once	TRBJ2-7	TGTGCCAGCAGCCCAGCCGGAAACAGCTACGAGCAGTACTTC	CASSPAGNSYEQYF
TRBV4-1	-	-	TRBJ2-2	TGCGCCAGCAGCCAAGACCCGGGACGGTACACCGGGGAGCTGTTTTTT	CASSQDPGRYTGELFF
TRBV14	-	-	TRBJ1-1	TGTGCCAGCAGCCAAGATCCGCGGGCTCCTAACACTGAAGCTTTCTTT	CASSQDPRAPNTEAFF
TRBV19	-	-	TRBJ2-1	TGTGCCAGTAGTACAAGTGTGGGTGAGCAGTTCTTC	CASSTSVGEQFF
TRBV5-1	TRBD1	-	TRBJ2-1	TGCGCCAGCAGCTCCAGGACAGGGCCCTACAATGAGCAGTTCTTC	CASSSRTGPYNEQFF
TRBV2	-	-	TRBJ2-2	TGTGCCAGCAGTGAACAGGACACCGGGGAGCTGTTTTTT	CASSEQDTGELFF
TRBV19	TRBD1	-	TRBJ2-3	TGTGCCAGTAGTATACGGTCCAGGGGGACAGATACGCAGTATTTT	CASSIRSRGTDTQYF
TRBV5-1	TRBD2	-	TRBJ2-5	TGCGCCAGCCGGGCTAGCGGGAACCAAGAGACCCAGTACTTC	CASRASGNQETQYF
TRBV19	-	once	TRBJ2-2	TGTGCCAGTAGTATAGTTCAGGGAACGGAGCTGTTTTTT	CASSIVQGTELFF
TRBV5-1	-	-	TRBJ1-1	TGCGCCAGCAGCTTCACTCCGGGACACGGAGTGGGTGAGCACACTGAAGCTTTCTTT	CASSFTPGHGVGEHTEAFF
TRBV6-1	TRBD1	-	TRBJ1-1	TGTGCCAGCAGTTCTGACAGGGTAGAAGCTTTCTTT	CASSSDRVEAFF
TRBV5-1	TRBD1	-	TRBJ1-3	TGCGCCAGCAGCATCGGGACAGCGTCTGGAAACACCATATATTTT	CASSIGTASGNTIYF
TRBV7-8	-	-	TRBJ1-1	TGTGCCAGCAGCCGGGTCGAAGGGGGGAACACTGAAGCTTTCTTT	CASSRVEGGNTEAFF
TRBV18	-	once	TRBJ1-1	TGTGCCAGCTCACCAGATCTTGGACAGATGAACACTGAAGCTTTCTTT	CASSPDLGQMNTEAFF
TRBV27	TRBD1	-	TRBJ1-1	TGTGCCAGCAGTTTGGGGACAGGGGGATTGAACACTGAAGCTTTCTTT	CASSLGTGGLNTEAFF
TRBV5-1	-	-	TRBJ2-7	TGCGCCAGCAGCTTGGCCAGTCGGACAGACACCTACGAGCAGTACTTC	CASSLASRTDTYEQYF
TRBV5-4	TRBD2	-	TRBJ2-7	TGTGCCAGCAGCTTGGTGGGACTAGCGGGAGCCGAGCAGTACTTC	CASSLVGLAGAEQYF
TRBV7-9	-	-	TRBJ2-7	TGTGCCAGCAGCTTAAGCCAGGGTTCCTACGAGCAGTACTTC	CASSLSQGSYEQYF
TRBV6-6	TRBD1	-	TRBJ1-6	TGTGCCAGCAGCCAACAGGGGCCCAATTCACCCCTCCACTTT	CASSQQGPNSPLHF
TRBV19	-	-	TRBJ1-1	TGTGCCAGTAGTACTCCCAACACGCTTGAAGCTTTCTTT	CASSTPNTLEAFF
TRBV9	-	few	TRBJ2-5	TGTGCCAGCAGCGTAGCCCCCCAGTTGTGGGAGACCCAGTACTTC	CASSVAPQLWETQYF
TRBV7-9	TRBD1	-	TRBJ1-1	TGTGCCAGCAGCCCCCACCGGACAGGTTTGAACACTGAAGCTTTCTTT	CASSPHRTGLNTEAFF
TRBV2	-	-	TRBJ1-1	TGTGCCAGCACCTCCGGGACTGTGAACACTGAAGCTTTCTTT	CASTSGTVNTEAFF
TRBV27	TRBD1	-	TRBJ2-7	TGTGCCAGCAGTCGACAGGGGTTCTACGAGCAGTACTTC	CASSRQGFYEQYF
TRBV18	TRBD2	-	TRBJ2-1	TGTGCCAGCTCCCGAGCGCGGGGGGGCTCCTACAATGAGCAGTTCTTC	CASSRARGGSYNEQFF
TRBV5-1	-	-	TRBJ2-3	TGCGCCAGCAGCAGGGGTAACACAGATACGCAGTATTTT	CASSRGNTDTQYF
TRBV27	TRBD2	-	TRBJ2-7	TGTGCCAGCAGTTTAAACAGTGGCGGGGGTGCTTTCTACGAGCAGTACTTC	CASSLNSGGGAFYEQYF
TRBV2	TRBD2	-	TRBJ2-5	TGTGCCAGCTCCACGACTAGCAGGGAGACCCAGTACTTC	CASSTTSRETQYF
TRBV7-9	-	-	TRBJ1-2	TGTGCCGCGGGGGGTTATGGCTACACCTTC	CAAGGYGYTF
TRBV5-1	-	-	TRBJ2-5	TGCGCCAGCAGCTTGTCCGGAGGGACCCAGTACTTC	CASSLSGGTQYF
TRBV7-9	TRBD2	-	TRBJ2-1	TGTGCCAGCAGCTTAGCGCCCAGCGGGGCCTACAATGAGCAGTTCTTC	CASSLAPSGAYNEQFF
TRBV27	TRBD2	-	TRBJ2-5	TGTGCCAGCAGTTTCGGAGCGGGAGTTCCGGAGACCCAGTACTTC	CASSFGAGVPETQYF
TRBV7-9	TRBD1	-	TRBJ1-3	TGTGCCAGCAGCTTGCCGGGACAGCGAAACACCATATATTTT	CASSLPGQRNTIYF
TRBV7-9	TRBD1	-	TRBJ1-4	TGTGCCAGCAGCTCCGGGACAGGAAATGAAAAACTGTTTTTT	CASSSGTGNEKLFF
TRBV27	-	-	TRBJ2-7	TGTGCCAGCAGTTTATCTCGGGGGACCACCTCCTACGAGCAGTACTTC	CASSLSRGTTSYEQYF
TRBV11-2	TRBD2	-	TRBJ2-1	TGTGCCAGCAGCTTGGGACTAGCGTCGGATGAGCAGTTCTTC	CASSLGLASDEQFF